The 3 T cell receptor beta chains in this list originate from one sample, sequenced in a study of blood T cell repertoires in COVID-19. TCRdb's copy holds only in-frame clones and misses some; the assay was immunoSEQ multiplex PCR. The data show about 32,000 clones, 85% to 95% seen once. Sequences were obtained from peripheral blood. These receptors were obtained from a male donor with active COVID-19.

The V gene is TRBV12-3 or TRBV12-4, the J gene TRBJ1-6; D gene unclear. V dropped 5 bases and J dropped 13 bases, with 12 bases sitting between them. The CDR3 extends over 12 amino acids. This CDR3 reads CASSPSRGPLHF. CDR3 nucleotides: TGTGCCAGCAGTCCCTCCCGCGGGCCCCTCCACTTT.

This rearrangement joins TRBV5-1 to TRBJ2-7, with 12 bases that match TRBD2. Germline V gene data show CDR1 as SGHRS and CDR2 as YFSETQ. Unmatched junction bases numbered 8, after V lost 3 bases and J lost 4 bases. The CDR3 totals 16 residues. CDR3 coding DNA: TGCGCCAGCAGCTCCCGACTAGCGGGGGCCGCGTACGAGCAGTACTTC. It specifies CASSSRLAGAAYEQYF. Full variable domain (outside the CDR3, taken from reference TRBV5-1 and TRBJ2-7): KAGVTQTPRYLIKTRGQQVTLSCSPISGHRSVSWYQQTPGQGLQFLFEYFSETQRNKGNFPGRFSGRQFSNSRSEMNVSTLELGDSALYLCASSSRLAGAAYEQYFGPGTRLTVT.

The chain recombines TRBV6-5 with TRBJ1-4, with 11 positions matching TRBD1. Germline V CDR1 and CDR2: MNHEY, SVGAGI. V dropped 6 bases and J dropped 7; count of bases not matched to a gene: 4. The CDR3 is made up of 14 amino acids. The CDR3 bases are TGTGCCAGCAGGCGGACAGGGGGCCGTGAAAAACTGTTTTTT. Translating it yields CASRRTGGREKLFF.